Sequencing of this T cell receptor (beta chain) was carried out in a study of blood T cell repertoires in COVID-19. Under the authors' procedure: Using reference gene primer amplification, nucleated cell counts were estimated. Profiling relied on immunoSEQ multiplex PCR, and the TCRdb table lists in-frame clones only, not all of them. V and J calls plus clone size are reproduced from that table; the DNA served to infer D and trimming. Altogether about 130,000 clones are present, approximately 90% being singletons, with the ten largest covering under 13%. This CDR3 contains 14 residues. Trimming cost V 5 bases and J 3 bases, with 10 bases left between them. Per germline, CDR1 MNHEY and CDR2 SVGAGI.

V and J are TRBV6-5 and TRBJ1-4; no clear D gene. Sequencing was carried out using peripheral blood. This sequence was found in a man aged 45-65 years with acute or convalescent COVID-19. This CDR3 reads CASSQMGPNEKLFF. CDR3 DNA sequence: TGTGCCAGCAGTCAGATGGGCCCTAATGAAAAACTGTTTTTT.